A selection of T cell receptor beta chains follows, all from one sample in a study of T-cell reconstitution after alpha-beta-depleted transplantation in children. From the PCR reads, TCRdb called clonotypes with MiXCR, one entry per CDR3 protein. The data contain a few hundred thousand distinct CDR3 sequences, about an eighth of them singletons. The sequences come from PBMCs from the stem cell graft donor, collected from the stem cell graft. These receptor sequences come from a human donor who donated a stem cell graft to a child with combined immunodeficiency. Both conserved end residues are part of each CDR3. A D gene is named only where the DNA matches it firmly. Expanded clones get a size class; other rows say once, few or many, or leave the size out.

>TRBJ1-5|NA|NA|TRBV28
TGTGCCAGCAGTTTATATGGTTGGGGGAGCAATCAGCCCCAGCATTTT
CASSLYGWGSNQPQHF
>TRBJ2-1|NA|NA|TRBV19
TGTGCCAGTAGTATCGGCGGGGGCGCTGATGGTGAGCAGTTCTTC
CASSIGGGADGEQFF
>TRBJ1-2|many|TRBD1|TRBV12-3/TRBV12-4
TGTGCCAGCACCCCTGGACAGGGTACTAACTATGGCTACACCTTC
CASTPGQGTNYGYTF
>TRBJ2-5|few|NA|TRBV30
TGTGCCTGGACCACGGACAGAGCCCAAGAGACCCAGTACTTC
CAWTTDRAQETQYF
>TRBJ1-3|NA|NA|TRBV6-5
TGTGCCAGCAGTTCGGGACTTCTTGGAAACACCATATATTTT
CASSSGLLGNTIYF
>TRBJ2-3|many|NA|TRBV27
TGTGCCAGCAGTACACACACAGATACGCAGTATTTT
CASSTHTDTQYF
>TRBJ2-7|NA|TRBD1|TRBV5-1
TGCGCCAGCAGCCCCCTTTTTGAAACAGGGGTAGACGAGCAGTACTTC
CASSPLFETGVDEQYF
>TRBJ2-5|few|NA|TRBV30
TGTGCCTGGAGTGTCTTTGGGCAGGTAGAGACCCAGTACTTC
CAWSVFGQVETQYF
>TRBJ2-3|many|TRBD1|TRBV10-3
TGTGCCATCGGCTCACAGGGGGTCCCCACAGATACGCAGTATTTT
CAIGSQGVPTDTQYF
>TRBJ1-6|few|NA|TRBV5-6
TGTGCCAGCAGAACGCAGGGATTAAGCCCCCTCCACTTT
CASRTQGLSPLHF
>TRBJ2-7|few|NA|TRBV20-1
TGCAGTGCTAGAGTGAATAGGGGATTCTACGAGCAGTACTTC
CSARVNRGFYEQYF
>TRBJ2-2|NA|NA|TRBV6-5
TGTGCCAGCAGTCACAAGGCAGTCTACACCGGGGAGCTGTTTTTT
CASSHKAVYTGELFF
>TRBJ2-3|few|TRBD1|TRBV12-3/TRBV12-4
TGTGCCAGCAGACGGACAGGGGGAGGCACAGATACGCAGTATTTT
CASRRTGGGTDTQYF
>TRBJ1-2|NA|NA|TRBV7-9
TGTGCCAGCAGCTTCGGCCCCCAGGGCTACACCTTC
CASSFGPQGYTF
>TRBJ2-3|few|TRBD2|TRBV28
TGTGCCAGCAGGGATATAGCGGGGGGCCGCACAGATACGCAGTATTTT
CASRDIAGGRTDTQYF
>TRBJ2-1|NA|NA|TRBV7-8
TGTGCCAGCAGCATTACTAGGGACAATGAGCAGTTCTTC
CASSITRDNEQFF
>TRBJ1-1|few|NA|TRBV3-1
TGTGCCAGCAGCCCCCTGCGAACGAACACTGAAGCTTTCTTT
CASSPLRTNTEAFF
>TRBJ1-2|NA|NA|TRBV28
TGTGCCAGCAGTTTATGGCGGCCCGAGGGCTACACCTTC
CASSLWRPEGYTF
>TRBJ1-1|few|NA|TRBV12-3/TRBV12-4
TGTGCCAGCAGTTTGGGAAGCGGATACACTGAAGCTTTCTTT
CASSLGSGYTEAFF
>TRBJ1-4|few|NA|TRBV2
TGTGCCAGCAGTGAAGGTGGACAGCCTAATGAAAAACTGTTTTTT
CASSEGGQPNEKLFF
>TRBJ1-4|few|NA|TRBV27
TGTGCCAGCAGTTTAATGGTTGGCGAGTCTGAAAAACTGTTTTTT
CASSLMVGESEKLFF
>TRBJ1-4|few|NA|TRBV4-2
TGTGCCAGCAGCCAATCAAACCGGGTGGGTAGTGGAAAACTGTTTTTT
CASSQSNRVGSGKLFF